This is a list of T cell receptor beta chains from one sample in a study of T cell responses to AZD1222 COVID-19 vaccine. Libraries were prepared by immunoSEQ multiplex PCR; TCRdb keeps only in-frame clonotypes and omits some of them. This table holds about 180,000 clones, 80% to 90% found once. Specimen: peripheral blood, collected on day 0 of AZD1222 vaccination. These receptors were taken from an adult in good health. The CDR3 runs from the conserved cysteine through the conserved F or W. The D gene is left open where the match is weak. Clone size is stated in some rows and not others, as once, few, many or a class when expanded.

TRBV3-1/TRBV3-2	14	NA	NA	TRBJ1-2	TGTGCCAGCAGCCAGGACAACAGGGACTATGGCTACACCTTC	CASSQDNRDYGYTF
TRBV5-1	14	TRBD1	once	TRBJ1-2	TGCGCCAGCAGCATGACAGGGCCCGAGGATGGCTACACCTTC	CASSMTGPEDGYTF
TRBV28	15	NA	NA	TRBJ1-3	TGTGCCAGCAGCAAACCTGGAGACGGGGGAAACACCATATATTTT	CASSKPGDGGNTIYF
TRBV2	12	NA	NA	TRBJ1-2	TGTGCCAGCCTTCCAGATGACTATGGCTACACCTTC	CASLPDDYGYTF
TRBV2	10	NA	NA	TRBJ2-1	TGTGGAGAAGGGGTCAATGAGCAGTTCTTC	CGEGVNEQFF
TRBV21-1	12	NA	NA	TRBJ2-5	TGTGCCAGCACGACTAGTTCGGGGACCCAGTACTTC	CASTTSSGTQYF
TRBV4-3	15	NA	once	TRBJ2-6	TGCGCCAGCAGCCAAGCAGGGGTCGGGGCCAACGTCCTGACTTTC	CASSQAGVGANVLTF
TRBV7-3	13	NA	NA	TRBJ2-5	TGTGCCAGCAGCGTCGTGGGGCAAGAGACCCAGTACTTC	CASSVVGQETQYF
TRBV6-5	15	NA	NA	TRBJ1-4	TGTGCCAGCAGTTACACCAGGGCGGCTAATGAAAAACTGTTTTTT	CASSYTRAANEKLFF
TRBV25-1	13	NA	NA	TRBJ2-7	TGTGCCAGCAGTAACACCCACTCCTACGAGCAGTACTTC	CASSNTHSYEQYF
TRBV21-1	16	NA	NA	TRBJ2-2	TGTGCCAGCAGCACAACGGGACTAGCTGGCACCGGGGAGCTGTTTTTT	CASSTTGLAGTGELFF
TRBV12-3/TRBV12-4	13	NA	NA	TRBJ1-1	TGTGCCAGCAGTTTAGAGGGGTCCACTGAAGCTTTCTTT	CASSLEGSTEAFF
TRBV12-5	10	NA	NA	TRBJ2-1	TGTGCTAGTGGTTCCCCCGAGCAGTTCTTC	CASGSPEQFF
TRBV27	13	NA	NA	TRBJ1-1	TGTGCCAGCAGTTTACCGGGAGGCGCTGAAGCTTTCTTT	CASSLPGGAEAFF
TRBV21-1	20	NA	few	TRBJ1-6	TGTGCCAGCAGCAAAGCCCGGGGGTTAGGGGATGTTTCCTATAATTCACCCCTCCACTTT	CASSKARGLGDVSYNSPLHF
TRBV9	15	NA	NA	TRBJ1-4	TGTGCCAGCAGCGTAGATGACAGCCTAAATGAAAAACTGTTTTTT	CASSVDDSLNEKLFF
TRBV13	17	TRBD2	NA	TRBJ2-1	TGTGCCAGCAGCAGCCCCCTCTCGGGGGGGGAACTGGGTGAGCAGTTCTTC	CASSSPLSGGELGEQFF
TRBV15	14	TRBD1	NA	TRBJ1-3	TGTGCCACCAGCATGACAGGGCCTGGAAACACCATATATTTT	CATSMTGPGNTIYF
TRBV3-1/TRBV3-2	13	NA	NA	TRBJ1-3	TGTGCCAGCAGCCAAGATCGAAAAAACACCATATATTTT	CASSQDRKNTIYF
TRBV5-1	16	TRBD2	NA	TRBJ2-3	TGCGCCAGCAGCCTAGGGACTAGCGGGTACACAGATACGCAGTATTTT	CASSLGTSGYTDTQYF
TRBV5-1	13	TRBD2	NA	TRBJ2-1	TGCGCCAGCGGGACTAGCGGATCCAATGAGCAGTTCTTC	CASGTSGSNEQFF
TRBV9	17	NA	NA	TRBJ2-3	TGTGCCAGCAGCGTAGTTGGCGGTTACGGGGGCACAGATACGCAGTATTTT	CASSVVGGYGGTDTQYF
TRBV5-1	16	NA	NA	TRBJ2-7	TGCGCCAGCAGCCCCCAACCCCAATTTGGGACCTACGAGCAGTACTTC	CASSPQPQFGTYEQYF
TRBV21-1	14	NA	NA	TRBJ2-5	TGTGCCAGCAGTCGGACAGAACCCCAAGAGACCCAGTACTTC	CASSRTEPQETQYF
TRBV19	12	NA	NA	TRBJ1-1	TGTGCCAGTAGTTTTGGGAACACTGAAGCTTTCTTT	CASSFGNTEAFF
TRBV9	15	NA	NA	TRBJ2-3	TGTGCCAGCAGCGTCTGGGGTTTAGAGACAGATACGCAGTATTTT	CASSVWGLETDTQYF
TRBV7-9	12	NA	NA	TRBJ1-1	TGTGCCAGCAGCTTCTCAGTGGCTGAAGCTTTCTTT	CASSFSVAEAFF
TRBV3-1/TRBV3-2	16	TRBD2	NA	TRBJ2-2	TGTGCCAGCAGCCCCCGGAGTAGCGGGGGGGCCGGGGAGCTGTTTTTT	CASSPRSSGGAGELFF
TRBV15	13	NA	NA	TRBJ2-2	TGTGCCACCAGCAGCTGGGACACCGGGGAGCTGTTTTTT	CATSSWDTGELFF
TRBV18	16	TRBD1	once	TRBJ2-3	TGTGCCAGCTCAACGGAGGACAGGGGGCGTGTAGATACGCAGTATTTT	CASSTEDRGRVDTQYF
TRBV10-3	14	NA	NA	TRBJ2-1	TGTGCCATCAGTGAGTCGCCGAAGCACAATGAGCAGTTCTTC	CAISESPKHNEQFF
TRBV12-3/TRBV12-4	12	NA	NA	TRBJ2-2	TGTGCCAGCAGTCAACAGGGCGGGGAGCTGTTTTTT	CASSQQGGELFF
TRBV4-1	14	NA	NA	TRBJ2-2	TGCGCCAGCAGCCACGACGGGAACACCGGGGAGCTGTTTTTT	CASSHDGNTGELFF
TRBV6-1	13	NA	NA	TRBJ1-5	TGTGCCAGCAGTGAAGTCCCCGATCAGCCCCAGCATTTT	CASSEVPDQPQHF
TRBV18	17	TRBD1	once	TRBJ2-5	TGTGCCAGCTCACCCTTTTTAAACAGGGGTCCTCAAGAGACCCAGTACTTC	CASSPFLNRGPQETQYF
TRBV9	15	NA	NA	TRBJ2-5	TGTGCCAGCAGCGTAGCTGCAGGGGTGGGAGAGACCCAGTACTTC	CASSVAAGVGETQYF
TRBV19	15	NA	NA	TRBJ1-6	TGTGCCAGTACCCCTGGCAGGTCCGTTAATTCACCCCTCCACTTT	CASTPGRSVNSPLHF
TRBV28	15	TRBD1	NA	TRBJ2-7	TGTGCCAGCAGTTCACCGGGACAGATTGTCACCGAGCAGTACTTC	CASSSPGQIVTEQYF
TRBV6-2/TRBV6-3	14	NA	NA	TRBJ2-5	TGTGCCAGCAGCCCCAGACAGAAGTCGCAGACCCAGTACTTC	CASSPRQKSQTQYF
TRBV10-3	13	NA	NA	TRBJ2-7	TGTGCCATCAGTGGAGGGATTCCCTACGAGCAGTACTTC	CAISGGIPYEQYF
TRBV2	14	TRBD1	NA	TRBJ2-5	TGTGCCAGCAGTGTGGACAGGTACCAAGAGACCCAGTACTTC	CASSVDRYQETQYF
TRBV11-1	14	TRBD1	NA	TRBJ2-5	TGTGCCAGCAGCCCTCGGGACAGGGTAGAGACCCAGTACTTC	CASSPRDRVETQYF
TRBV7-2	12	NA	NA	TRBJ2-7	TGTGCCAGCAGCCCTGGTGTTGGCGAGCAGTACTTC	CASSPGVGEQYF
TRBV2	17	NA	NA	TRBJ1-5	TGTGCCAGCAATAAATTCTCTGACAGATATAGCAATCAGCCCCAGCATTTT	CASNKFSDRYSNQPQHF
TRBV24-1	14	NA	NA	TRBJ2-2	TGTGCCACCAGTGATCAGGGATTCAACGGGGAGCTGTTTTTT	CATSDQGFNGELFF
TRBV24-1	17	TRBD2	NA	TRBJ2-3	TGTGCCACCAGTGACCCGGGACTAGCGGGGGGGCTGGATACGCAGTATTTT	CATSDPGLAGGLDTQYF
TRBV4-1	11	NA	NA	TRBJ2-2	TGCGCCAGCAGCCGAAGAGGGGAGCTGTTTTTT	CASSRRGELFF
TRBV4-3	17	NA	NA	TRBJ2-7	TGCGCCAGCAGCCAAGATGTCGCGGCGTCGGAGGACTACGAGCAGTACTTC	CASSQDVAASEDYEQYF
TRBV18	16	NA	NA	TRBJ2-6	TGTGCCAGCTCGAGCGACAGTCTCCCTGGGGCCAACGTCCTGACTTTC	CASSSDSLPGANVLTF
TRBV28	12	NA	NA	TRBJ2-7	TGTGCCAGCAGACTTGTGGGCTACGAGCAGTACTTC	CASRLVGYEQYF
TRBV3-1/TRBV3-2	13	NA	NA	TRBJ2-7	TGTGCCAGCAGTCCTAGGGGGTCCTACGAGCAGTACTTC	CASSPRGSYEQYF
TRBV5-8	13	NA	NA	TRBJ1-6	TGTGCCAGCAGCTTCCGTACGGACTCACCCCTCCACTTT	CASSFRTDSPLHF
TRBV6-1	15	NA	NA	TRBJ1-4	TGTGCCAGCAGTGAAGGTCTAGCAGCGAATGAAAAACTGTTTTTT	CASSEGLAANEKLFF
TRBV4-1	14	TRBD1	NA	TRBJ2-2	TGCGCCACCTCCGGGACAGGGAGGCCCGGGGAGCTGTTTTTT	CATSGTGRPGELFF
TRBV7-8	18	NA	NA	TRBJ1-1	TGTGCCAGCAGCTTAGGTGTGCTCCTGGGGGAAATGAACACTGAAGCTTTCTTT	CASSLGVLLGEMNTEAFF